A single sample is the source of the 3 T cell receptor beta chains below, sequenced in a study of immune evolution from preneoplasia to lung adenocarcinoma. Measured with immunoSEQ multiplex PCR; TCRdb has only the in-frame clones, and not every one. The profile shows some 10,000 clones, more than 75% of them singletons. Sequences were obtained from FFPE minimally invasive lung adenocarcinoma tissue. The receptors stem from an older donor with lung adenocarcinoma.

The genes are TRBV27 and TRBJ2-2; D is possibly TRBD2 (6 bases). The CDR3 runs 15 residues. Germline V gene sequence: CDR1 MNHEY, CDR2 SMNVEV (reference sequence). V was cut by 3 bases and J by 7 bases, with 15 bases left in between. CDR3 protein: CASSLESGDGGELFF. Written as DNA, the CDR3 is TGTGCCAGCAGTTTGGAATCGGGGGATGGCGGGGAGCTGTTTTTT.

This rearrangement joins TRBV15 to TRBJ2-7; TRBD1 might be the D (6 bases). The length of the CDR3 is 15 residues. V dropped 3 bases and J dropped 2 bases, with 14 bases sitting between them. Germline V gene data show CDR1 as LNHNV and CDR2 as YYDKDF (reference sequence). The CDR3 region has the DNA TGTGCCACCAGCAGCCTCTCAGACAGGACCTACGAGCAGTACTTC. Amino acids: CATSSLSDRTYEQYF.

The chain uses TRBV30 and TRBJ2-6, with D perhaps matching TRBD1 (6 bases). V gave up 3 bases and J gave up 1 base, with 25 bases separating them. The CDR3 is made up of 20 amino acids. Germline V gene sequence: CDR1 GTSNPN, CDR2 SVGIG (reference sequence). The DNA for the CDR3 is TGTGCCTGGAGCCGGAAAACAGGGTCATCTACTTTATCTGGGGCCAACGTCCTGACTTTC. Protein product: CAWSRKTGSSTLSGANVLTF.